Sequencing of this T cell receptor (beta chain) was carried out in a study of T cell responses to AZD1222 COVID-19 vaccine. Profiling relied on immunoSEQ multiplex PCR, and the TCRdb table lists in-frame clones only, not all of them. Altogether approximately 120,000 clones are present, roughly 87% being singletons, with the ten largest covering about 4.5%. About this clone: The antigen remains unidentified.

The V and J ends lost 5 bases and 4 bases respectively, with 18 bases between them. Per germline, CDR1 PRHDT and CDR2 FYEKMQ (reference sequence). The CDR3 contains 16 residues. Points from the study as a whole: Nearly half of spike-specific TCRs reportedly target variant regions that are unmutated in the B.1.351 and B.1.1.7 variants. The donors showed a predominance of white British ancestry and of females, with possible underestimation of clonal diversity.

The input for sequencing was peripheral blood, taken on day 0 of MenACWY control vaccination. The sequence was obtained from an adult in good health. The chain carries TRBV13 and TRBJ2-1; perhaps D is TRBD1 or TRBD2 (7 bases each). The CDR3 loop reads CASSERDSRTYNEQFF. CDR3 in DNA: TGTGCCAGCAGCGAGCGGGACAGTAGAACATACAATGAGCAGTTCTTC.